This T cell receptor beta chain was identified in a study of glioma-infiltrating T cells after dendritic cell vaccination (dated by TCRdb to the mid-2010s). In the study overall: The cohort comprised about 15 glioblastoma patients from Phase I and II dendritic cell vaccination trials, 9 newly diagnosed and 6 with recurrent disease. Survival after dendritic cell vaccination was correlated with TCR sequencing metrics, such as TIL content and the overlap between tumor and blood repertoires. The vaccine consisted of monocyte-derived dendritic cells cultured roughly 7 days with IL-4 and GM-CSF, then pulsed overnight with autologous tumor lysate. Patients received autologous tumor lysate-pulsed dendritic cell vaccination between about 2003 and 2012. Three intradermal dendritic cell vaccine injections were administered to patients at biweekly intervals in the arm below the axilla. Deep sequencing of TCR beta CDR3 regions was used to quantify tumor-infiltrating lymphocyte content and compare tumor and blood repertoires in dendritic cell-vaccinated glioblastoma patients.

Patients were selected on the basis of adequate residual fresh-frozen tumor tissue and more than two years of available survival data. An isocitrate dehydrogenase mutation was not carried by any of the glioblastoma patients, although molecular status was otherwise variable. PBMC collection took place before vaccination, two weeks after the third vaccination, and at tumor progression if progression occurred. Genomic DNA was extracted with the Qiagen DNeasy Blood extraction Kit. In regard to this clone: Its antigen specificity is not known. No base qualities exist here, and no much larger clone lies one base off it.

General findings and caveats noted by the study authors: Longer time to progression and overall survival after dendritic cell vaccination were predicted by higher estimated pretreatment TIL content. The cohort was small and heterogeneous, only a few patients had full blood and tumor sets, and even fewer had initial-recurrent tumor pairs. TCR clonality showed no direct relationship with survival, which suggests that a diverse polyclonal response may matter. The response model built on TCR overlap across three groups was characterized as speculative, with prospective validation still needed.

TCRB CDR3 regions were amplified from about 2 ug genomic DNA, or all available DNA if less, using the immunoSEQ assay. The multiplex PCR employed 60 forward primers targeting TCR V beta segments and 13 reverse primers targeting J beta segments. Synthetic control templates were spiked into each sample at limiting dilution to estimate reads per starting template. Reads of 87 bp were generated by sequencing on the Illumina HiSeq System. In the authors' own workflow: PCR and sequencing errors were removed by merging closely related sequences with a nearest neighbor algorithm. TCR overlap was defined as the percentage of unique tumor TCR beta sequences that were also present in the same patient's peripheral blood. Held by TCRdb, this immuneACCESS table contains in-frame sequences only and omits some clones. Under half of the omission traces to an unresolved V gene where checked; the cause of the rest is unknown. The V and J calls and clone size come from that table; D and trimming were worked out from the DNA. Here the sample has some 70,000 clones; 75% to 85% occur a single time. 9% to 10% of the sample comes from the top ten.

This receptor was obtained from a human donor with glioblastoma. Sequences were derived from blood, sampled before dendritic cell vaccination.

The CDR3 corresponds to CASIDPGTSGVPPYEQYF. In nucleotides, the sequence is TGTGCCAGCATCGATCCCGGGACTAGCGGGGTCCCCCCCTACGAGCAGTACTTC. The sequence links TRBV2 to TRBJ2-7; the junction holds 13 bases that match TRBD2. Relative to germline, V is missing 7 bases and J is missing 2 bases, with 14 bases of the junction outside any gene match. From the cysteine through the phenylalanine, the CDR3 covers 18 amino acids. Of all the DNA, just the CDR3 is kept, 54 bases in frame from base 1. The germline V gene gives CDR1 as SNHLY and CDR2 as FYNNEI.